Listed here are 24 T cell receptor beta chains from one sample, sequenced in a study of CD8+ T cells in alopecia areata. Sequencing templates came from extracted RNA that was reverse transcribed into cDNA. Here immunoSEQ multiplex PCR was the method, and the copy in TCRdb shows in-frame clones only, minus some. Here the sample spans roughly 75,000 clones, roughly three fifths being singletons. Source: CD8+ T cells sorted from blood, taken at week 0. These receptors all come from a human donor with alopecia areata.

This clone appeared a few times. The V and J genes are TRBV2 and TRBJ1-1; D call uncertain. Per germline, CDR1 SNHLY and CDR2 FYNNEI. Trimming cost V 5 bases and J 2 bases, with 15 bases left between them. The CDR3 consists of 15 residues. The CDR3 DNA reads TGTGCCAGCAGTCAAGAGGGCAGCCCAAACACTGAAGCTTTCTTT. As protein: CASSQEGSPNTEAFF.

The V and J genes are TRBV2 and TRBJ2-1; D is perhaps TRBD2 (5 bases). CDR3 length equals 16 residues. The germline CDR1 and CDR2 sequences are SNHLY and FYNNEI. V lost 2 bases, J lost 4 bases, and 15 bases lay in between. CDR3 sequence reads: CASSEFTDRGYNEQFF. The DNA for the CDR3 is TGTGCCAGCAGTGAATTTACAGACCGCGGGTACAATGAGCAGTTCTTC. Together with reference TRBV2 and TRBJ2-1, the CDR3 gives the full variable domain: EPEVTQTPSHQVTQMGQEVILRCVPISNHLYFYWYRQILGQKVEFLVSFYNNEISEKSEIFDDQFSVERPDGSNFTLKIRSTKLEDSAMYFCASSEFTDRGYNEQFFGPGTRLTVL.

The table lists this clone with a few counts. The chain combines TRBV4-1 with TRBJ2-7; 11 bases are a match to TRBD2. V dropped 0 bases and J dropped 5; count of bases not matched to a gene: 12. This CDR3 has 18 amino acids. Germline V lookup: CDR1 MGHRA, CDR2 YSYEKL. CDR3 residues: CASSQDGPETSGINEQYF. The CDR3 DNA sequence: TGCGCCAGCAGCCAAGATGGCCCCGAGACTAGCGGGATCAACGAGCAGTACTTC.

The chain uses TRBV29-1 and TRBJ1-2, with 7 nucleotides matching TRBD1. The CDR3 is made up of 14 amino acids. Germline V gene sequence: CDR1 SQVTM, CDR2 ANQGSEA. V lost 0 bases to trimming and J lost 4 bases; unmatched junction nucleotides: 5. CDR3 protein: CSVEDGTVVYGYTF. CDR3 DNA sequence: TGCAGCGTTGAAGATGGGACAGTAGTCTATGGCTACACCTTC. Supplemented by reference TRBV29-1 and TRBJ1-2, the full variable domain reads SAVISQKPSRDICQRGTSLTIQCQVDSQVTMMFWYRQQPGQSLTLIATANQGSEATYESGFVIDKFPISRPNLTFSTLTVSNMSPEDSSIYLCSVEDGTVVYGYTFGSGTRLTVV.

The rearrangement links TRBV6-5 to TRBJ2-7; D perhaps matches TRBD2 (5 bases). V was cut by 4 bases and J by 2 bases, with 12 bases left in between. The germline gives CDR1 MNHEY, CDR2 SVGAGI. The CDR3 length is 14 residues. CDR3 in DNA: TGTGCCAGCAGTTCCCTCGCGGGTCCCTACGAGCAGTACTTC. Protein sequence: CASSSLAGPYEQYF.

This clone appeared a few times. This CDR3 is CASSIDRFGGPGELFF. The CDR3 DNA sequence: TGTGCCAGTAGTATAGATCGTTTCGGGGGACCCGGGGAGCTGTTTTTT. This rearrangement joins TRBV19 to TRBJ2-2; tentative D call: TRBD2 (6 bases). Germline CDR1 reads LNHDA; CDR2 reads SQIVND (reference sequence). Trimming stripped 0 bases from V and 6 bases from J, with 14 bases between. This CDR3 has 16 residues.

This clone appeared once. V usage is TRBV11-2 and J usage is TRBJ2-5; 8 bases map to TRBD1. CDR3 length: 13 amino acids. Germline CDR1 is SGHAT and CDR2 is FQNNGV. V gave up 5 bases and J gave up 3 bases; unmatched junction bases: 2. The CDR3 sequence: CASSPTGEETQYF. CDR3 DNA sequence: TGTGCCAGCAGCCCGACAGGGGAAGAGACCCAGTACTTC.

By proportion, this clone is medium-sized. The chain links TRBV7-3 to TRBJ2-3; unclear D gene. The length of the CDR3 is 14 residues. Per the germline V gene, CDR1 is SGHTA and CDR2 is FQGTGA. The ends were cut back, 3 bases at V and 6 bases at J, with 13 bases in the middle. The CDR3 DNA sequence: TGTGCCAGCAGCTTGGAAAGGTCGATTGATACGCAGTATTTT. Residues: CASSLERSIDTQYF.

The chain combines TRBV7-9 with TRBJ1-6, with D unresolved. Germline CDR1 is SEHNR and CDR2 is FQNEAQ (reference sequence). The CDR3 sequence is 14 residues long. Deletions cut 3 bases from V and 6 bases from J, with 9 bases between. CDR3 region: CASSFGQSNSPLHF. DNA of the CDR3: TGTGCCAGCAGCTTTGGCCAGTCTAATTCACCCCTCCACTTT.

This clone is a singleton in its sample. This rearrangement joins TRBV9 to TRBJ2-7, with TRBD1 matching over 7 bases. Per germline, CDR1 SGDLS and CDR2 YYNGEE. This CDR3 comprises 14 residues. Losses at the gene ends were 0 bases for V and 3 bases for J; bases not matched to a gene: 3. CDR3: CASSVADRVYEQYF. CDR3 coding DNA: TGTGCCAGCAGCGTAGCAGACAGGGTCTACGAGCAGTACTTC.

The chain employs TRBV27 and TRBJ2-7, with a possible D match to TRBD2 (6 bases). Germline CDR1 and CDR2: MNHEY and SMNVEV (reference sequence). Trimming pared 5 bases from V and 3 bases from J, leaving 14 bases between. The CDR3 spans 14 residues. This chain's CDR3 is CASSPTGTLYEQYF. The CDR3 DNA sequence: TGTGCCAGCAGTCCAACCGGGACTCTCTACGAGCAGTACTTC.

A few counts support this clone. This rearrangement joins TRBV5-1 to TRBJ1-2; 7 positions agree with TRBD1. This CDR3 is built from 11 residues. With V trimmed by 5 bases and J by 13 bases, 8 bases remained unmatched. Germline loops: CDR1 SGHRS, CDR2 YFSETQ. The CDR3 DNA sequence: TGCGCCAGCAGTGACAGGGCTTTTACCACCTTC. Translating gives CASSDRAFTTF.

The V call is TRBV4-3, the J call TRBJ2-5; D is unclear. Germline V lookup: CDR1 LGHNA, CDR2 YSLEER. CDR3 length: 13 residues. The V end was cut by 0 bases, the J end by 3 bases, with 5 bases between. Here the CDR3 DNA reads TGCGCCAGCAGCCAAGAGTCTAAAGAGACCCAGTACTTC. Its protein is CASSQESKETQYF.

V and J are TRBV28 and TRBJ2-4; 9 nucleotides agree with TRBD2. Germline V lookup: CDR1 MDHEN, CDR2 SYDVKM. The CDR3 covers 17 residues. The trim removed 3 bases at V and 10 bases at J, leaving 16 bases unmatched. In nucleotides, the CDR3 is TGTGCCAGCAGTTTTAGTAGCGGGAGTCAGGGTGAGGGTATTCAGTACTTC. It specifies CASSFSSGSQGEGIQYF.

This clone turned up a few times. This chain joins TRBV30 and TRBJ2-1; no definite D call. This CDR3 contains 12 residues. The germline V and J ends were trimmed by 0 bases and 2 bases, with 2 bases remaining between them. Looked up from germline, CDR1 is GTSNPN and CDR2 is SVGIG (reference sequence). CDR3 DNA: TGTGCCTGGAGTGTACCCTACAATGAGCAGTTCTTC. Its protein is CAWSVPYNEQFF. The whole variable domain, filled in from reference TRBV30 and TRBJ2-1, reads SQTIHQWPATLVQPVGSPLSLECTVEGTSNPNLYWYRQAAGRGLQLLFYSVGIGQISSEVPQNLSASRPQDRQFILSSKKLLLSDSGFYLCAWSVPYNEQFFGPGTRLTVL.

The table lists this clone with a count of one. The CDR3 DNA follows: TGTGCCAGCAGCGAGGGGGGACGAATCCACGAGCAGTACTTC. Translating it yields CASSEGGRIHEQYF. The chain combines TRBV9 with TRBJ2-7; D could derive from TRBD1 or TRBD2 (6 bases each). The ends were cut back, 3 bases at V and 5 bases at J, with 15 bases in the middle. Germline assignment: CDR1 SGDLS and CDR2 YYNGEE. The CDR3 contains 14 residues.

This clone was seen a few times. The chain joins TRBV5-1 to TRBJ1-5; no reliable D call. The length of the CDR3 is 15 residues. V shed 0 bases and J shed 3 bases, with 10 bases lying between them. Germline CDR1 and CDR2: SGHRS and YFSETQ. This chain's CDR3 is CASSLGEFSNQPQHF. The CDR3 DNA is TGCGCCAGCAGCTTGGGGGAGTTTTCCAATCAGCCCCAGCATTTT. Together with reference TRBV5-1 and TRBJ1-5, the CDR3 gives the full variable domain: KAGVTQTPRYLIKTRGQQVTLSCSPISGHRSVSWYQQTPGQGLQFLFEYFSETQRNKGNFPGRFSGRQFSNSRSEMNVSTLELGDSALYLCASSLGEFSNQPQHFGDGTRLSIL.

This chain links TRBV10-2 with TRBJ1-2; D not resolved. Germline CDR1 and CDR2: WSHSY and SAAADI. Trimming took 3 bases from V and 4 from J, leaving 12 bases between them. The CDR3 totals 14 residues. CDR3 bases: TGCGCCAGCAGTGATAGTGAGATCGGCTATGGCTACACCTTC. Translation: CASSDSEIGYGYTF.

The chain recombines TRBV5-4 with TRBJ1-5; TRBD1 matches at 9 bases. Germline CDR1 SGHNT, CDR2 YYREEE (reference sequence). Trimming removed 1 base from V and 4 bases from J; junction bases left unmatched: 9. This CDR3 contains 17 residues. The CDR3 DNA reads as TGTGCCAGCAGCTTGTCGGCCGGGACAGGGCCTAATCAGCCCCAGCATTTT. Residues: CASSLSAGTGPNQPQHF.

The chain couples TRBV13 to TRBJ2-7; 7 nucleotides align to TRBD1. The junction had 15 bases not matched to a gene; V was cut back by 4 bases and J by 6 bases. This CDR3 is built from 16 residues. From germline, CDR1 is PRHDT and CDR2 FYEKMQ (reference sequence). CDR3 region: CASSSVTGRIGSEQYF. In DNA form, the CDR3 reads TGTGCCAGCAGCTCCGTGACAGGGAGAATAGGCAGCGAGCAGTACTTC.

This clone was seen more than once but under ten times. This chain connects TRBV6-5 to TRBJ2-3; weak D call: TRBD2 (6 bases). From germline, CDR1 is MNHEY and CDR2 SVGAGI. The CDR3 totals 15 residues. V shed 5 bases and J shed 0 bases, with 12 bases lying between them. The CDR3 is CASSTDGSSTDTQYF. DNA of the CDR3: TGTGCCAGCAGTACCGACGGGAGTAGCACAGATACGCAGTATTTT.

The V call is TRBV29-1, the J call TRBJ2-7; possibly TRBD1 for D (6 bases). Between the trimmed V and J ends, which lost 3 bases and 3 bases, there was a span of 12 bases. The CDR3 length is 13 residues. Germline V gene data show CDR1 as SQVTM and CDR2 as ANQGSEA. As DNA, the CDR3 is TGCAGCGTTGAGGGACACGGCAACTACGAGCAGTACTTC. Its translation is CSVEGHGNYEQYF.

The chain employs TRBV28 and TRBJ1-5; perhaps TRBD1 as D (5 bases). CDR1 and CDR2 from the germline V gene are MDHEN and SYDVKM. The CDR3 is made up of 14 amino acids. V shed 2 bases and J shed 4 bases, with 9 bases lying between them. The chain's CDR3 is CASSLAGGNQPQHF. CDR3 sequence (DNA): TGTGCCAGCAGTTTAGCCGGGGGAAATCAGCCCCAGCATTTT.

The genes are TRBV5-1 and TRBJ1-5, with D tentatively TRBD1 (5 bases). The germline CDR1 and CDR2 sequences are SGHRS and YFSETQ. V was trimmed by 4 bases and J by 6 bases, leaving 17 bases between them. The CDR3 has 15 amino acids. In nucleotides, the CDR3 is TGCGCCAGCAGCAAGAGGGACCGCCTAACTCAGCCCCAGCATTTT. It is translated as CASSKRDRLTQPQHF.